The rows below give T cell receptor beta chains drawn from one sample of a study of T cells in Graves' hyperthyroidism and ophthalmopathy. From the multiplex PCR reads, TCRdb called clonotypes with MiXCR, one entry per CDR3 protein. This sample has about 840,000 distinct CDR3 sequences, with around 39% found just once. The specimen was blood. The receptors were sampled from a man between 18 and 35 years old with Graves' hyperthyroidism. Each CDR3 is given without its conserved first and last residue. The order of the fields is J gene, V gene, CDR3 protein.

TRBJ2-7	TRBV7-8	ASIPTGTGGSEQY
TRBJ1-2	TRBV6-5	ASSSNRNYGYT
TRBJ2-5	TRBV29-1	SVEDERGQSQPWETQY
TRBJ1-2	TRBV7-3	ASSLEGMDGYT
TRBJ2-7	TRBV4-3	ASSQDWGTYEQY
TRBJ2-2	TRBV6-2/TRBV6-3	ASSSSDSTGELF
TRBJ2-7	TRBV29-1	SVDIAGDGYEQY
TRBJ1-5	TRBV12-3/TRBV12-4	ASSLQPISNQPQH
TRBJ2-5	TRBV7-6	ASSSWGAGKEIQY
TRBJ1-1	TRBV7-2	ASSSGGRMNTEAF
TRBJ1-2	TRBV20-1	SARGRANYGYT
TRBJ2-2	TRBV7-9	ASGRTGDTGELF
TRBJ2-7	TRBV7-9	ASSYEGGIAYEQY
TRBJ1-2	TRBV7-6	ASSRDRVNGYT
TRBJ2-7	TRBV7-8	ASSTSGKQY
TRBJ2-7	TRBV5-1	ASSMTSGGSYEQY
TRBJ1-5	TRBV5-6	ASSPRADQPQH
TRBJ1-2	TRBV12-3/TRBV12-4	ASLDRGLGGYT
TRBJ1-2	TRBV7-6	ASSLEEANYGYT
TRBJ2-7	TRBV7-9	ASSRQGALEQY
TRBJ2-7	TRBV5-5	ASSLEALAREQY
TRBJ2-2	TRBV2	ASSEERAGANTGELF
TRBJ2-7	TRBV5-1	ARSDPQDCEQY
TRBJ2-7	TRBV4-3	ASSQERAGGNEQY
TRBJ1-2	TRBV12-3/TRBV12-4	ASSYGGLDGYT
TRBJ2-5	TRBV7-8	ASSPPPRQETQY
TRBJ1-1	TRBV9	ASSPQSRENEAF
TRBJ1-2	TRBV11-2	ASSLESRGYT
TRBJ2-7	TRBV29-1	SVPGGHEQY
TRBJ2-7	TRBV28	ASGNSGSVHEQY